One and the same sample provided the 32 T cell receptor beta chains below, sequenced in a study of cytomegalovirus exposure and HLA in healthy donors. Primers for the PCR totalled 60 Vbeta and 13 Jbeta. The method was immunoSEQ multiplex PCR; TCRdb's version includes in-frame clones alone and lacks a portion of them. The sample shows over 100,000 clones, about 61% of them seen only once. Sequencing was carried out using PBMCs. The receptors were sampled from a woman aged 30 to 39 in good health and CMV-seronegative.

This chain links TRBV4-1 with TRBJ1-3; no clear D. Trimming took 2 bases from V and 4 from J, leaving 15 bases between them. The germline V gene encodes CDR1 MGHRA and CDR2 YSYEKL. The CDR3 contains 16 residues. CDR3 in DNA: TGCGCCAGCAGCCAAATACTACGGGATAAAGGAAACACCATATATTTT. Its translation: CASSQILRDKGNTIYF.

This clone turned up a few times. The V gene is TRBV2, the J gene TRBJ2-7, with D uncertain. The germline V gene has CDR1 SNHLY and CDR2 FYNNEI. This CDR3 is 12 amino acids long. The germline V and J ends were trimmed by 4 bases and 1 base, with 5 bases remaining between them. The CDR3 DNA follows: TGTGCCAGCAGTGGCGCATCCTACGAGCAGTACTTC. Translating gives CASSGASYEQYF.

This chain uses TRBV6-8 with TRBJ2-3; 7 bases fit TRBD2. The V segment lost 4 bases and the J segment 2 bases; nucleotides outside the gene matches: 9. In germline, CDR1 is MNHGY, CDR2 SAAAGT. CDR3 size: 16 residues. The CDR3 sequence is CASSSFRGTNTDTQYF. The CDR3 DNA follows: TGTGCCAGCAGTTCGTTCCGGGGGACTAACACAGATACGCAGTATTTT.

This CDR3 is CASSLYRGRDTEAFF. The CDR3 nucleotides are TGTGCCAGCAGCTTATATAGAGGCAGGGATACTGAAGCTTTCTTT. V usage is TRBV7-9 and J usage is TRBJ1-1; possible D gene TRBD1, 5 bases. V lost 2 bases and J 5 bases, leaving 15 bases between the germline ends. Looked up from germline, CDR1 is SEHNR and CDR2 is FQNEAQ (reference sequence). This CDR3 spans 15 amino acids.

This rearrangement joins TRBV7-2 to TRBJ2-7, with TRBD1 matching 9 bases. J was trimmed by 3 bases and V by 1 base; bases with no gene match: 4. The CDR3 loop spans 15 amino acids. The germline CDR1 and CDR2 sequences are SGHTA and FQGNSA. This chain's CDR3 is CASSLVGTGRYEQYF. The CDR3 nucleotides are TGTGCCAGCAGCTTAGTGGGGACAGGGCGCTACGAGCAGTACTTC.

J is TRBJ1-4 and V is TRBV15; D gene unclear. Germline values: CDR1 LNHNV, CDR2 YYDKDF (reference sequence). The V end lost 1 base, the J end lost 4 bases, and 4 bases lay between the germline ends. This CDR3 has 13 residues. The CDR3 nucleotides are TGTGCCACCAGCAGAGTCGGTAATGAAAAACTGTTTTTT. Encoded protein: CATSRVGNEKLFF.

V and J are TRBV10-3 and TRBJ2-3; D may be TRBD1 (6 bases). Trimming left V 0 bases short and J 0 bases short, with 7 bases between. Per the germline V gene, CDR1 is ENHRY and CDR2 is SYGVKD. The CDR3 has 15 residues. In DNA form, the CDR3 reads TGTGCCATCAGTGAGTCACAGGGAAGCACAGATACGCAGTATTTT. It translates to CAISESQGSTDTQYF.

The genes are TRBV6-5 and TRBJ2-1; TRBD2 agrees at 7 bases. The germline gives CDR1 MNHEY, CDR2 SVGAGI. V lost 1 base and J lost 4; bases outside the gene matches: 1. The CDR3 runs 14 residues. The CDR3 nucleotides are TGTGCCAGCAGTTACTTGGGGGGGTACAATGAGCAGTTCTTC. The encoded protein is CASSYLGGYNEQFF.

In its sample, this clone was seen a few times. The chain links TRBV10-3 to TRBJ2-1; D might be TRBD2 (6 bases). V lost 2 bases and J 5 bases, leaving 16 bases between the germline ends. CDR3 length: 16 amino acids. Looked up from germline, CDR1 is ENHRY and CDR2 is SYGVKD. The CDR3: CAISEGTGREDNEQFF. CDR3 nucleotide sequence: TGTGCCATCAGTGAGGGGACGGGCAGGGAGGACAATGAGCAGTTCTTC.

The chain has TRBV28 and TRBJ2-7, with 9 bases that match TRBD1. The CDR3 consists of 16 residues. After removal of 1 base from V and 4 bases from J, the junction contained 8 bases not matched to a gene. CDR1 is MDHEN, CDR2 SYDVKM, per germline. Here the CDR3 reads CASSLYGTGREYEQYF. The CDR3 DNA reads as TGTGCCAGCAGTTTATACGGGACAGGGCGAGAATACGAGCAGTACTTC.

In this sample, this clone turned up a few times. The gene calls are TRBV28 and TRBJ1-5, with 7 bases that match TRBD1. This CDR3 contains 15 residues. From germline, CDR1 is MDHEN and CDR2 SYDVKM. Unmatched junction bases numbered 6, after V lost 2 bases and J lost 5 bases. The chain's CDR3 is CASSLPGQNYQPQHF. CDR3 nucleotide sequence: TGTGCCAGCAGTTTACCGGGACAGAATTATCAGCCCCAGCATTTT.

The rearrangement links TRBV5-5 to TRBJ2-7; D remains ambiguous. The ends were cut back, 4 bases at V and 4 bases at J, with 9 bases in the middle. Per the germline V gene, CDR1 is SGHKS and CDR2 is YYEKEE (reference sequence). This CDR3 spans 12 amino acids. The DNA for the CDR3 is TGTGCCAGCAGCGTTAATTTGTACGAGCAGTACTTC. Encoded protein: CASSVNLYEQYF.

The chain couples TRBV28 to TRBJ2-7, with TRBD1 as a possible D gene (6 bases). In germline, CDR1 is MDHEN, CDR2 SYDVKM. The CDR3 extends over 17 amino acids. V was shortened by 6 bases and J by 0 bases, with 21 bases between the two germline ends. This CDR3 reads CASSSVEPGHPSYEQYF. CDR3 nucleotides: TGTGCCAGCAGCTCCGTCGAACCGGGACACCCCTCCTACGAGCAGTACTTC.

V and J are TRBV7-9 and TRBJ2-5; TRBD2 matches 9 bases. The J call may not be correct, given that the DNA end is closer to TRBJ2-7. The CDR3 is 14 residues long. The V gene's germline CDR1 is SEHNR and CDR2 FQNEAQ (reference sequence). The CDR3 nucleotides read TGTGCCAGCAGCTCCGGACTAGCGACAGCCGAGCAGTACTTC. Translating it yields CASSSGLATAEQYF.

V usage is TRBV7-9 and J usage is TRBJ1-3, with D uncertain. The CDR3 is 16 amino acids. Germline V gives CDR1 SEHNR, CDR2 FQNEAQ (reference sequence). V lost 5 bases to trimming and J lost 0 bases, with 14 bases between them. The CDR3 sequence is CASSRPPGISGNTIYF. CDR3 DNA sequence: TGTGCCAGCAGCCGACCCCCGGGAATCTCTGGAAACACCATATATTTT.

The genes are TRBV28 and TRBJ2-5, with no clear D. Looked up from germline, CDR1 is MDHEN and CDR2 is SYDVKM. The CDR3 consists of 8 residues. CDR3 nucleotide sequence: TGTGGGGCAGGGACCCAGTACTTC. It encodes CGAGTQYF.

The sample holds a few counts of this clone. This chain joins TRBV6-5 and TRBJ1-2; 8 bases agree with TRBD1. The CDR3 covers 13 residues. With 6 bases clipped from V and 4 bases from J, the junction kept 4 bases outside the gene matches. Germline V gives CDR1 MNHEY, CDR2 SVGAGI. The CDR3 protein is CASRDGTGYGYTF. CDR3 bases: TGTGCCAGCAGAGATGGGACAGGCTATGGCTACACCTTC.

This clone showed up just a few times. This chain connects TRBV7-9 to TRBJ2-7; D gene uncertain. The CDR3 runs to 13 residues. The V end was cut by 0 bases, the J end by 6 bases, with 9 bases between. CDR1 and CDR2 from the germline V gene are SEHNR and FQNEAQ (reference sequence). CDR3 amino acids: CASSLAGRSEQYF. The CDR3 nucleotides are TGTGCCAGCAGCTTAGCCGGCAGGTCCGAGCAGTACTTC.

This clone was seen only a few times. In DNA form, the CDR3 reads TGTGCCAGCAGCTCGCCAGCGGTAGAGACCCAGTACTTC. It translates to CASSSPAVETQYF. The chain has TRBV5-4 and TRBJ2-5; TRBD2 is a possible D gene (5 bases). Trimming left V 3 bases short and J 4 bases short, with 10 bases between. Looked up from germline, CDR1 is SGHNT and CDR2 is YYREEE (reference sequence). The CDR3 covers 13 residues.

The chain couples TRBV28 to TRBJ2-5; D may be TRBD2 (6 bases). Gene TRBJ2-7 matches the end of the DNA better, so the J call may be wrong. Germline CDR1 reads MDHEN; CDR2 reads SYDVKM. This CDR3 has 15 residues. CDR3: CASSIYQGRKNEQYF. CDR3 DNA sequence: TGTGCCAGCAGTATCTATCAAGGGAGGAAGAACGAGCAGTACTTC.

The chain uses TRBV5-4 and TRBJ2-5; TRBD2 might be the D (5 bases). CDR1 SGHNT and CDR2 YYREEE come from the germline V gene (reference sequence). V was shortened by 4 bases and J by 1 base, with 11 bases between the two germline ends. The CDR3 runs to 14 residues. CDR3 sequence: CASSLNAGQETQYF. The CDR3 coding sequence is TGTGCCAGCAGCCTGAATGCGGGCCAAGAGACCCAGTACTTC.

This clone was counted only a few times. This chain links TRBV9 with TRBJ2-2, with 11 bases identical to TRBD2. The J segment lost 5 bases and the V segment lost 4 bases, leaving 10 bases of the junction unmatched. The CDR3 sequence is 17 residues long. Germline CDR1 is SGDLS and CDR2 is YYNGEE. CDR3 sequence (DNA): TGTGCCAGCAGCCCCGGGGTACTAGCGGGAGTGACCGGGGAGCTGTTTTTT. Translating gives CASSPGVLAGVTGELFF.

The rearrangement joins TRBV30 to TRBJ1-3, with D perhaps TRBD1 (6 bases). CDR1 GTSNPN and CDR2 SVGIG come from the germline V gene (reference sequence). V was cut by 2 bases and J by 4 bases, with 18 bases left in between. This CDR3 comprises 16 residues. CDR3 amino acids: CAWSPGQSGGGNTIYF. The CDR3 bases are TGTGCCTGGAGTCCCGGACAGTCGGGAGGGGGAAACACCATATATTTT.

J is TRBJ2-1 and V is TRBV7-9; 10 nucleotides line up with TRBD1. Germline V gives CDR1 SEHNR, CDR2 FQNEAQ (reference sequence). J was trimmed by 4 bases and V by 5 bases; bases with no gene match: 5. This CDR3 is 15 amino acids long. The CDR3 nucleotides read TGTGCCAGCAGCGCGGGGGACAGGGGTTACAATGAGCAGTTCTTC. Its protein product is CASSAGDRGYNEQFF.

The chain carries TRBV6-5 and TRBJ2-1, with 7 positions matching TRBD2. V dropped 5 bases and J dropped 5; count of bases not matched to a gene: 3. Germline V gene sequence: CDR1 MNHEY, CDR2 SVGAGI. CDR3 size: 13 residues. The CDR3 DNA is TGTGCCAGCAGTCGCAGCGGGAACAATGAGCAGTTCTTC. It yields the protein CASSRSGNNEQFF.

CDR3 protein: CASSPNTDTQYF. The CDR3 DNA is TGTGCCAGCTCACCTAACACAGATACGCAGTATTTT. The V gene is TRBV18, the J gene TRBJ2-3; D ambiguous. The CDR3 loop spans 12 amino acids. V dropped 3 bases and J dropped 2 bases, with 3 bases sitting between them. CDR1 is KGHSH and CDR2 is LQKENI in the germline V gene. Combining the CDR3 with reference TRBV18 and TRBJ2-3 gives the whole variable domain NAGVMQNPRHLVRRRGQEARLRCSPMKGHSHVYWYRQLPEEGLKFMVYLQKENIIDESGMPKERFSAEFPKEGPSILRIQQVVRGDSAAYFCASSPNTDTQYFGPGTRLTVL.

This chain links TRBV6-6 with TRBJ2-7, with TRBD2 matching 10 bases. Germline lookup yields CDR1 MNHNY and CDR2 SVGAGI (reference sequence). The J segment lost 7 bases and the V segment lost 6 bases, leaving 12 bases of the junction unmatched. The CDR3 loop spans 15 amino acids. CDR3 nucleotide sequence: TGTGCCAGCAGCCGGACTAGCGGTGGAACGGGAGAGCAGTACTTC. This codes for CASSRTSGGTGEQYF.

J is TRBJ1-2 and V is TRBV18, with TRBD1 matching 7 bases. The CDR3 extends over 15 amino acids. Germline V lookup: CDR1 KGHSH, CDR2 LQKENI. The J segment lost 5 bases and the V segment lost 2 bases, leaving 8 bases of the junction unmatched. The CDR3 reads CASSPETGTPYGYTF. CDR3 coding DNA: TGTGCCAGCTCACCAGAGACAGGGACCCCTTATGGCTACACCTTC.

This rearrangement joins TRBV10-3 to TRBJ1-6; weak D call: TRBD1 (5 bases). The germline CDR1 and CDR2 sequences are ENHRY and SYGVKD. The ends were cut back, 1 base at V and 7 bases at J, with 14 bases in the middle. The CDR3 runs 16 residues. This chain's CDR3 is CAISELGDYDNSPLHF. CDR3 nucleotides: TGTGCCATCAGTGAGTTAGGGGATTATGACAATTCACCCCTCCACTTT.

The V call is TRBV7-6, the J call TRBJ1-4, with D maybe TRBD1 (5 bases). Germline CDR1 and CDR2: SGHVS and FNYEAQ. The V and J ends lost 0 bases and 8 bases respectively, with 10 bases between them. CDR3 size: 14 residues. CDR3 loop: CASSLASGMEKLFF. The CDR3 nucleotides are TGTGCCAGCAGCTTAGCTTCAGGGATGGAAAAACTGTTTTTT.

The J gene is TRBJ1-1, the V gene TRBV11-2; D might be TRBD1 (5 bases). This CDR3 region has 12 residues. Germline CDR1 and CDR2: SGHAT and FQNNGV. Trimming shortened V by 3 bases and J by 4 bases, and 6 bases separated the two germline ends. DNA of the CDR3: TGTGCCAGCAGCTTTAGGGGCACTGAAGCTTTCTTT. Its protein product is CASSFRGTEAFF.

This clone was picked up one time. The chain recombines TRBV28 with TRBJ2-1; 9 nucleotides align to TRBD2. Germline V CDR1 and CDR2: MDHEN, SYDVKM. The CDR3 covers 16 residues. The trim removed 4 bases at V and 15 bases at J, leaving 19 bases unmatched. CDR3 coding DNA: TGTGCCAGCAGTTGGGTGTATGGCGGGAGGGCCGAGTTGAGGTTCTTC. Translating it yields CASSWVYGGRAELRFF. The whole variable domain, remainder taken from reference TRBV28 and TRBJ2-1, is DVKVTQSSRYLVKRTGEKVFLECVQDMDHENMFWYRQDPGLGLRLIYFSYDVKMKEKGDIPEGYSVSREKKERFSLILESASTNQTSMYLCASSWVYGGRAELRFFGPGTRLTVL.